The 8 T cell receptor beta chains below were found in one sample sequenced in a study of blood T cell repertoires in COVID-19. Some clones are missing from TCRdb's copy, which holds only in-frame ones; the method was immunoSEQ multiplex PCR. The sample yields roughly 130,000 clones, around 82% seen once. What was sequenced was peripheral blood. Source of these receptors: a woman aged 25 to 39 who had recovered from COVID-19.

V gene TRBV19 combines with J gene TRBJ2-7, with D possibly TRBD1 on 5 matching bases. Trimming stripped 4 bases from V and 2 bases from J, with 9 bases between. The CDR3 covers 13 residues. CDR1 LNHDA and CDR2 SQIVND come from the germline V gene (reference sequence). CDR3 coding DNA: TGTGCCAGTAGTACGACAGCCACCTACGAGCAGTACTTC. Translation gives CASSTTATYEQYF.

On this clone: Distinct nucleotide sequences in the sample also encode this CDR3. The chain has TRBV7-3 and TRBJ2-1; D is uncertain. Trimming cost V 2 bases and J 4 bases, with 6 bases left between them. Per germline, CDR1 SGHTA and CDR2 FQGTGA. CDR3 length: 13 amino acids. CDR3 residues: CASSLDFYNEQFF. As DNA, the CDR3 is TGTGCCAGCAGCTTAGACTTTTACAATGAGCAGTTCTTC.

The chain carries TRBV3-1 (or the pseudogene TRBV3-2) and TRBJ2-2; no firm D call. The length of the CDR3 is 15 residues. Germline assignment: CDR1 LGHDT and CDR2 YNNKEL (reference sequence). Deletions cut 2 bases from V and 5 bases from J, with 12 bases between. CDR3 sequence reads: CASSQSGLTTGELFF. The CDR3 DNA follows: TGTGCCAGCAGCCAATCCGGTCTAACTACCGGGGAGCTGTTTTTT.

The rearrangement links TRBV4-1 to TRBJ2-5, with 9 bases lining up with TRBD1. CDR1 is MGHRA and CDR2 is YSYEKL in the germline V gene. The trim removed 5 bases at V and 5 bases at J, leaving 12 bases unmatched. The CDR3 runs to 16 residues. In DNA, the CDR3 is TGCGCCAGCAGCACCGCTCCGGGACAGGGCCTCGAGACCCAGTACTTC. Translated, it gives CASSTAPGQGLETQYF.

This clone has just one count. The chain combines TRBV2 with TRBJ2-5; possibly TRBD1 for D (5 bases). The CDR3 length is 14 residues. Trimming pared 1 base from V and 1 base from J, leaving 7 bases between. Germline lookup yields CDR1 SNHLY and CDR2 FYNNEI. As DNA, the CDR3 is TGTGCCAGCAGTGAAGAGGGGTTCCAAGAGACCCAGTACTTC. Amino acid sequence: CASSEEGFQETQYF.

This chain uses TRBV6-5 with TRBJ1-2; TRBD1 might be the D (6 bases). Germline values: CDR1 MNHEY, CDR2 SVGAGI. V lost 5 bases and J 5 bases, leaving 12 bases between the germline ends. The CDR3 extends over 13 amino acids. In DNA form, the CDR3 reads TGTGCCAGCAGTCAGGGGTATAGGTATGGCTACACCTTC. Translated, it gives CASSQGYRYGYTF.

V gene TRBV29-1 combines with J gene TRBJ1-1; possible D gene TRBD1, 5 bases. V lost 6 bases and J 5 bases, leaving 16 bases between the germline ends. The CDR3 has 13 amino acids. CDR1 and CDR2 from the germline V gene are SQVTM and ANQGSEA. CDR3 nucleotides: TGCAGCGTCAAGGTGGGTCAGGGAACTGAAGCTTTCTTT. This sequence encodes CSVKVGQGTEAFF.

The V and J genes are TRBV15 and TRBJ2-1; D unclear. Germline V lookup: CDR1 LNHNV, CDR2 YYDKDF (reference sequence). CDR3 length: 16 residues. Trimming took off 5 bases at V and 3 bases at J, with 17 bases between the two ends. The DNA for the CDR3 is TGTGCCACCAGCCTTAAGGCAGGCGAACTCTACAATGAGCAGTTCTTC. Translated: CATSLKAGELYNEQFF.